Listed below are T cell receptor beta chains from one sample, sequenced in a study of human T cells and chemical hapten exposure. One entry per CDR3 protein, called by TCRdb with MiXCR from the RACE reads. Here the sample spans 150,000 to 200,000 distinct CDR3 sequences, roughly 30% being singletons. The starting material was whole blood, obtained in connection with sensitization to the hapten diphenylcyclopropenone (DPC). The receptors shown here come from a woman aged 25-40 years with alopecia areata. Some clones in this sample may be carry-over from other donors' samples. CDR3s include the opening cysteine and the closing phenylalanine or tryptophan. The D gene is left open where the match is weak. Clone size appears in some rows only: once, few, many, or a class for an expanded clone.

j_call,clone_size,d_call,v_call,cdr3_aa,cdr3_nt
TRBJ2-7,.,.,TRBV6-2/TRBV6-3,CASRDSSYEQYF,TGTGCCAGCAGGGACAGCTCCTACGAGCAGTACTTC
TRBJ2-5,.,TRBD1,TRBV5-1,CASGIGGGETQYF,TGCGCCAGCGGAATAGGGGGCGGAGAGACCCAGTACTTC
TRBJ2-1,few,.,TRBV7-2,CASSSVGRNYNEQFF,TGTGCCAGCAGCTCCGTGGGACGGAACTACAATGAGCAGTTCTTC
TRBJ1-6,few,.,TRBV11-1,CASSSMGVAPLHF,TGTGCCAGCAGCTCGATGGGGGTCGCACCCCTCCACTTT
TRBJ1-6,few,.,TRBV10-3,CAISEEAGSSYNSPLHF,TGTGCCATCAGTGAAGAGGCAGGGTCGTCCTATAATTCACCCCTCCACTTT
TRBJ2-7,few,TRBD1,TRBV29-1,CSVEGLTGGLGEQYF,TGCAGCGTCGAAGGGCTGACAGGGGGCCTCGGCGAGCAGTACTTC
TRBJ2-2,.,TRBD1,TRBV10-3,CAIRGQLNTGELFF,TGTGCCATCAGGGGACAGCTGAACACCGGGGAGCTGTTTTTT
TRBJ1-1,.,.,TRBV4-3,CASSQDPWAVQNTEAFF,TGCGCCAGCAGCCAAGATCCATGGGCAGTTCAGAACACTGAAGCTTTCTTT
TRBJ2-5,few,.,TRBV7-2,CASSAGQQETQYF,TGTGCCAGCAGCGCGGGACAGCAAGAGACCCAGTACTTC
TRBJ1-5,.,.,TRBV30,CAWSENGLQPQHF,TGTGCCTGGAGTGAGAATGGCCTTCAGCCCCAGCATTTT
TRBJ2-5,.,.,TRBV5-1,CASSPSDLTETQYF,TGCGCCAGCAGCCCATCGGACCTAACAGAGACCCAGTACTTC
TRBJ1-4,few,.,TRBV5-6,CASSALWNEKLFF,TGTGCCAGCAGCGCCCTGTGGAATGAAAAACTGTTTTTT
TRBJ1-6,.,.,TRBV7-2,CASSLMETAYNSPLHF,TGTGCCAGCAGCTTAATGGAGACAGCCTATAATTCACCCCTCCACTTT
TRBJ2-1,few,TRBD1,TRBV6-2/TRBV6-3,CASIGTGIDSGQFF,TGTGCCAGCATTGGGACAGGAATAGACTCGGGGCAGTTCTTC
TRBJ2-2,.,.,TRBV4-3,CASSQVSETGELFF,TGCGCCAGCAGCCAAGTTAGCGAGACCGGGGAGCTGTTTTTT
TRBJ1-1,few,.,TRBV6-2/TRBV6-3,CASTQPGVRNTEAFF,TGTGCCAGCACTCAGCCCGGGGTGCGGAACACTGAAGCTTTCTTT
TRBJ2-1,.,TRBD2,TRBV29-1,CSVEAAGGIYNEQFF,TGCAGCGTTGAGGCAGCGGGGGGGATCTACAATGAGCAGTTCTTC
TRBJ1-1,.,.,TRBV29-1,CSVVIRGGTEAFF,TGCAGCGTTGTAATCCGAGGCGGCACTGAAGCTTTCTTT
TRBJ2-5,.,TRBD2,TRBV7-2,CASSLGLAGGTQETQYF,TGTGCCAGCAGCTTAGGACTAGCGGGGGGTACCCAAGAGACCCAGTACTTC
TRBJ1-1,many,.,TRBV28,CASRVTGTEAFF,TGTGCCTCCAGGGTCACCGGCACTGAAGCTTTCTTT
TRBJ1-2,.,.,TRBV4-2,CASSPGPTVLNYGYTF,TGTGCCAGCAGCCCCGGACCAACCGTACTTAACTATGGCTACACCTTC
TRBJ2-1,.,TRBD2,TRBV11-1,CASSLVGRLDPTGTSGRAYEQFF,TGTGCCAGCAGTCTCGTCGGGCGGCTGGATCCCACTGGGACTAGCGGGAGGGCATATGAGCAGTTCTTC
TRBJ1-6,.,.,TRBV4-3,CASSQERRDTLHF,TGCGCCAGCAGCCAAGAACGGAGAGACACCCTCCACTTT
TRBJ2-3,.,.,TRBV20-1,CSARPFRGESTDTQYF,TGCAGTGCTAGACCCTTTCGCGGGGAAAGCACAGATACGCAGTATTTT
TRBJ1-5,once,.,TRBV6-1,CASSLDRPHQPQHF,TGTGCCAGCAGCCTCGACAGGCCTCATCAGCCCCAGCATTTT
TRBJ2-3,.,TRBD2,TRBV7-2,CASSLGPGGLTDTQYF,TGTGCCAGCAGCTTAGGACCGGGGGGGTTGACAGATACGCAGTATTTT
TRBJ2-7,.,.,TRBV2,CASSERGEQYF,TGTGCCAGCAGTGAACGTGGGGAGCAGTACTTC
TRBJ2-2,.,TRBD1,TRBV6-2/TRBV6-3,CASRTGQTYTGELFF,TGTGCCAGCAGGACGGGACAGACTTACACCGGGGAGCTGTTTTTT